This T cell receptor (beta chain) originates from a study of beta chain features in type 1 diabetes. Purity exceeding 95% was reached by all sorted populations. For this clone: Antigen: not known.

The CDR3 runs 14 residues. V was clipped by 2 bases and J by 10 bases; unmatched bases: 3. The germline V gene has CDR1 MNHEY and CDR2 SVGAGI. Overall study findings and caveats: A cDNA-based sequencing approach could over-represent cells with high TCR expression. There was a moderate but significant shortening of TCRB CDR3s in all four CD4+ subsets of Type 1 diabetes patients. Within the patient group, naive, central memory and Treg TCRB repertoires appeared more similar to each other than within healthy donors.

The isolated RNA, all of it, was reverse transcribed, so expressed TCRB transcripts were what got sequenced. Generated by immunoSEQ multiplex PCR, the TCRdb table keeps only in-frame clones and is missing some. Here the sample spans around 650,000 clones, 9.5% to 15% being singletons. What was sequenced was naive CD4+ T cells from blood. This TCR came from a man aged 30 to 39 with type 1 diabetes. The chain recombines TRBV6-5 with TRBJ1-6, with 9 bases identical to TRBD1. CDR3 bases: TGTGCCAGCAGTTACCAGGGACAGGGCTCACCCCTCCACTTT. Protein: CASSYQGQGSPLHF.